This TCR beta chain was sequenced in a study of T cell responses to AZD1222 COVID-19 vaccine. Overall study: Second doses that came at about 4 or about 12 weeks were put together. Whole-study findings and limits: CD4 TCRs associated with vaccination spanned spike, dominating at 160-218 and 743-854.

A note on this clone: Its antigen is undetermined.

From germline, CDR1 is MNHEY and CDR2 SMNVEV (reference sequence). Trimming took off 6 bases at V and 6 bases at J, with 8 bases between the two ends. This CDR3 has 12 amino acids. Sequencing was performed with immunoSEQ multiplex PCR; in TCRdb, only in-frame clones are kept and a portion is missing. The profile covers around 200,000 clones, with approximately 86% appearing a single time and 0.45% to 0.55% taken by the ten largest. The TCR sequence derives from an adult in good health. The specimen comprised peripheral blood, sampled on day 0 of AZD1222 vaccination. V and J are TRBV27 and TRBJ2-2; unclear D gene. CDR3 in DNA: TGTGCCAGCAGGTTAAGGGCCGGGGAGCTGTTTTTT. Its protein product is CASRLRAGELFF.